This T cell receptor (beta chain) was captured by sequencing in a study of blood T cell repertoires in COVID-19. The CDR3 is 14 amino acids. The V end was cut by 0 bases, the J end by 8 bases, with 13 bases between. Germline loops: CDR1 SEHNR, CDR2 FQNEAQ (reference sequence). Participant-reported clinical history was the basis for cohort assignment. Only in-frame clones appear in the TCRdb table, and some are missing; sequencing was by immunoSEQ multiplex PCR. The sample yields about 320,000 clones, roughly 90% seen once. This clone appeared a few times. The source of this sequence is a man aged 55 to 70 who had recovered from COVID-19. The sequenced sample was PBMCs or T cells enriched from blood (not recorded which). The chain links TRBV7-9 to TRBJ1-2; a possible D gene is TRBD1 (5 bases). Here the CDR3 DNA reads TGTGCCAGCAGCTTAGCAAGAAGGGGCCAAGGCTACACCTTC. Its protein product is CASSLARRGQGYTF.